One sample yielded the 28 T cell receptor beta chains listed below, sequenced in a study of blood T cell repertoires in COVID-19. Data came from immunoSEQ multiplex PCR; TCRdb stores just in-frame clones and leaves some out. Of roughly 110,000 clones in the sample, about 80% were seen once. The sequenced sample was peripheral blood. Every receptor here comes from a woman between 40 and 55 years old with acute or convalescent COVID-19.

Note on this clone: One junction end disagrees with the germline gene, perhaps due to a read error. The chain is built from TRBV12-3 or TRBV12-4 and TRBJ1-2, with 8 positions matching TRBD1. The CDR3 has 13 amino acids. The CDR3 nucleotides are TGTGCCAGCAGTTTTAATCACGGGGACAGGACAGCCTTC. This sequence encodes CASSFNHGDRTAF.

This clone was recorded once. V is TRBV6-1 and J is TRBJ2-2; D remains ambiguous. The length of the CDR3 is 15 residues. Trimming cost V 1 base and J 5 bases, with 11 bases left between them. Germline V CDR1 and CDR2: MNHNS, SASEGT. The CDR3 sequence: CASSEGYISTGELFF. CDR3 coding DNA: TGTGCCAGCAGTGAAGGGTACATTTCGACCGGGGAGCTGTTTTTT.

The chain combines TRBV19 with TRBJ1-5, with D possibly matching TRBD1 (6 bases). The CDR3 has 14 amino acids. Germline V gene lookup returns CDR1 LNHDA and CDR2 SQIVND (reference sequence). Between the trimmed V and J ends, which lost 6 bases and 2 bases, there was a span of 11 bases. The DNA of the CDR3 is TGTGCCAGTAGGTCACAGGGAGGCAATCAGCCCCAGCATTTT. Its translation: CASRSQGGNQPQHF. Variable domain in full (rest from reference TRBV19 and TRBJ1-5): DGGITQSPKYLFRKEGQNVTLSCEQNLNHDAMYWYRQDPGQGLRLIYYSQIVNDFQKGDIAEGYSVSREKKESFPLTVTSAQKNPTAFYLCASRSQGGNQPQHFGDGTRLSIL.

The rearrangement joins TRBV4-1 to TRBJ1-2, with TRBD1 matching 8 bases. The germline V gene has CDR1 MGHRA and CDR2 YSYEKL. J was trimmed by 8 bases and V by 0 bases; bases with no gene match: 5. The CDR3 consists of 14 residues. CDR3 coding DNA: TGCGCCAGCAGCCAAGATCAGGGGGCACCGGGCTACACCTTC. This sequence encodes CASSQDQGAPGYTF.

The chain links TRBV9 to TRBJ1-1, with 8 bases that match TRBD1. V lost 4 bases, J lost 1 base, and 3 bases stayed unmatched. The CDR3 spans 14 residues. Germline CDR1 and CDR2: SGDLS and YYNGEE. The CDR3 bases are TGTGCCAGCAGCCCCAGGGGGCCGAACACTGAAGCTTTCTTT. Protein product: CASSPRGPNTEAFF.

The J gene is TRBJ2-3, the V gene TRBV5-6; TRBD2 agrees at 9 bases. CDR1 and CDR2 (germline): SGHDT, YYEEEE. Germline trimming cut 0 bases from V and 1 base from J; bases unmatched to any gene: 3. The CDR3 runs 16 residues. The CDR3 DNA sequence: TGTGCCAGCAGCTTGGAGCGGGGGGCCCGCACAGATACGCAGTATTTT. This translates into CASSLERGARTDTQYF.

The rearrangement links TRBV2 to TRBJ2-7; tentatively, D is TRBD2 (6 bases). This CDR3 contains 14 residues. V lost 0 bases and J 7 bases, leaving 13 bases between the germline ends. Germline CDR1 SNHLY, CDR2 FYNNEI. CDR3 bases: TGTGCCAGCAGTGAAGCGGAGGGCTCGAGGGAGCAGTACTTC. It codes for CASSEAEGSREQYF.

This sequence joins TRBV5-4 and TRBJ2-3; TRBD1 might be the D (6 bases). V was cut by 4 bases and J by 2 bases, with 14 bases left in between. The CDR3 is 15 amino acids. The germline CDR1 and CDR2 sequences are SGHNT and YYREEE (reference sequence). The CDR3 sequence is CASSPQGWVTDTQYF. CDR3 bases: TGTGCCAGCAGCCCCCAGGGGTGGGTCACAGATACGCAGTATTTT.

V usage is TRBV20-1 and J usage is TRBJ2-1, with D possibly matching TRBD2 (6 bases). CDR3 size: 11 residues. Germline V lookup: CDR1 DFQATT, CDR2 SNEGSKA (reference sequence). The V gene lost 3 bases and the J gene lost 8 bases, with 8 bases spanning the gap. CDR3 sequence reads: CSASWGDEQFF. The CDR3 nucleotides read TGCAGTGCTAGCTGGGGGGATGAGCAGTTCTTC.

This chain links TRBV29-1 with TRBJ2-3, with D possibly TRBD1 on 5 matching bases. This CDR3 comprises 12 residues. The V gene lost 2 bases and the J gene lost 3 bases, with 6 bases spanning the gap. Germline CDR1 SQVTM, CDR2 ANQGSEA. The CDR3 is CSVERGTDTQYF. Here the CDR3 DNA reads TGCAGCGTTGAAAGGGGTACAGATACGCAGTATTTT.

Turning to this clone: This could be a read error, since a much larger clone is one nucleotide away. The same CDR3 also results from other DNA sequences found in this sample. The chain is built from TRBV5-6 and TRBJ1-3; D unresolved. The V end lost 5 bases, the J end lost 6 bases, and 9 bases lay between the germline ends. This CDR3 is built from 12 residues. The germline gives CDR1 SGHDT, CDR2 YYEEEE. The CDR3 is CASSETENTIYF. The CDR3, as DNA: TGTGCCAGCAGTGAGACTGAAAACACCATATATTTT.

This chain connects TRBV5-4 to TRBJ1-1; D not certain. Germline assignment: CDR1 SGHNT and CDR2 YYREEE (reference sequence). The CDR3 has 14 amino acids. The V gene lost 1 base and the J gene lost 0 bases, with 7 bases spanning the gap. For the CDR3, the DNA is TGTGCCAGCAGCTTGAAGAGGCTGAACACTGAAGCTTTCTTT. It codes for CASSLKRLNTEAFF.

The chain couples TRBV7-9 to TRBJ2-7; TRBD2 agrees at 13 bases. The V and J ends lost 0 bases and 7 bases, in that order; junction bases with no gene match: 6. The CDR3 covers 16 residues. In germline, CDR1 is SEHNR, CDR2 FQNEAQ (reference sequence). The DNA of the CDR3 is TGTGCCAGCAGCTTAGCGCAACTAGCGGGGGGGCTGGAGCAGTACTTC. It yields the protein CASSLAQLAGGLEQYF.

This clone was detected only a few times. The chain recombines TRBV19 with TRBJ2-7; maybe TRBD1 (5 bases). V was pared by 0 bases and J by 4 bases, with 10 bases between. The CDR3 sequence is 14 residues long. Per germline, CDR1 LNHDA and CDR2 SQIVND (reference sequence). The CDR3 protein is CASSIDLGAYEQYF. CDR3 nucleotide sequence: TGTGCCAGTAGTATAGATCTTGGGGCGTACGAGCAGTACTTC.

The chain links TRBV12-5 to TRBJ1-1; D gene uncertain. This CDR3 has 12 residues. Germline values: CDR1 LGHNT, CDR2 FRNRAP. V was trimmed by 6 bases and J by 5 bases, leaving 10 bases between them. The CDR3 loop reads CASGSFQTEAFF. The CDR3 bases are TGTGCTAGTGGCTCCTTCCAGACTGAAGCTTTCTTT.

This clone showed up just once. This chain links TRBV19 with TRBJ1-4; D is unclear. Per germline, CDR1 LNHDA and CDR2 SQIVND (reference sequence). The CDR3 runs 12 residues. Trimming cost V 5 bases and J 10 bases, with 11 bases left between them. The CDR3 DNA reads as TGTGCCAGTAGTGCGGACTTCGGAAAACTGTTTTTT. Its protein is CASSADFGKLFF.

V is TRBV5-4 and J is TRBJ1-5; a weak D match, TRBD1 (6 bases). The CDR3 totals 15 residues. V gave up 1 base and J gave up 1 base, with 9 bases separating them. Germline V gene lookup returns CDR1 SGHNT and CDR2 YYREEE (reference sequence). The CDR3, as DNA: TGTGCCAGCAGCTTGTCAGGGGTGAGCAATCAGCCCCAGCATTTT. Protein: CASSLSGVSNQPQHF.

The V and J genes are TRBV6-5 and TRBJ2-5, with TRBD1 as a possible D gene (5 bases). Trimming removed 0 bases at V and 5 bases at J, with 10 bases between. This CDR3 region has 14 residues. Germline V gene sequence: CDR1 MNHEY, CDR2 SVGAGI. The CDR3 sequence is CASSYSTATETQYF. The CDR3 coding sequence is TGTGCCAGCAGTTACTCGACAGCGACGGAGACCCAGTACTTC.

A single count supports this clone. The CDR3 region is CASSATSAGGPNTQYF. CDR3 coding DNA: TGTGCCAGCAGTGCGACCTCAGCGGGGGGGCCGAATACGCAGTATTTT. The genes are TRBV6-1 and TRBJ2-3; TRBD2 matches 10 bases. The CDR3 contains 16 residues. The germline V gene encodes CDR1 MNHNS and CDR2 SASEGT. V lost 4 bases to trimming and J lost 7 bases; unmatched junction nucleotides: 11.

This clone was counted only a few times. The chain has TRBV19 and TRBJ1-1; unclear D gene. The CDR3 extends over 15 amino acids. V gave up 6 bases and J gave up 4 bases, with 18 bases separating them. Per germline, CDR1 LNHDA and CDR2 SQIVND (reference sequence). The CDR3 region is CASRRTGFPGTEAFF. The CDR3 DNA is TGTGCCAGTAGGAGGACGGGGTTCCCAGGCACTGAAGCTTTCTTT.

The chain recombines TRBV11-2 with TRBJ1-1; D is possibly TRBD1 (5 bases). This CDR3 contains 13 residues. Germline lookup yields CDR1 SGHAT and CDR2 FQNNGV. The V end was cut by 4 bases, the J end by 10 bases, with 16 bases between. The CDR3 loop is CASSYSGGIGAFF. The CDR3 DNA follows: TGTGCCAGCAGCTACTCCGGGGGGATAGGAGCTTTCTTT.

The chain carries TRBV29-1 and TRBJ2-1; possibly TRBD2 for D (6 bases). There are 13 residues in the CDR3. Trimming took off 0 bases at V and 6 bases at J, with 9 bases between the two ends. Per germline, CDR1 SQVTM and CDR2 ANQGSEA. CDR3: CSVEDGGSNEQFF. The DNA for the CDR3 is TGCAGCGTTGAAGATGGGGGGAGCAATGAGCAGTTCTTC.

This chain uses TRBV6-1 with TRBJ1-3, with D tentatively TRBD1 (6 bases). Germline CDR1 reads MNHNS; CDR2 reads SASEGT. Trimming removed 3 bases from V and 2 bases from J, with 11 bases in between. The CDR3 sequence is 15 residues long. This chain's CDR3 is CASSDRGRTGNTIYF. In nucleotides, the CDR3 is TGTGCCAGCAGTGACAGGGGACGAACTGGAAACACCATATATTTT.

This chain links TRBV3-1 (or the pseudogene TRBV3-2) with TRBJ2-3; D unclear. This CDR3 is built from 15 residues. Germline V gene data show CDR1 as LGHDT and CDR2 as YNNKEL (reference sequence). V was shortened by 1 base and J by 8 bases, with 16 bases between the two germline ends. For the CDR3, the DNA is TGTGCCAGCAGCCAAGGCCAGTTAACCCCCCCTACGCAGTATTTT. Amino acid sequence: CASSQGQLTPPTQYF.

The chain carries TRBV5-6 and TRBJ2-3; D ambiguous. This CDR3 comprises 12 residues. V gave up 9 bases and J gave up 3 bases, with 11 bases separating them. Germline V gene sequence: CDR1 SGHDT, CDR2 YYEEEE. The CDR3 sequence: CATGFRTDTQYF. The CDR3, as DNA: TGTGCCACCGGGTTTAGGACAGATACGCAGTATTTT.

This clone appeared a few times. The chain combines TRBV7-2 with TRBJ1-2; 9 nucleotides match TRBD1. The junction had 3 bases not matched to a gene; V was cut back by 0 bases and J by 4 bases. The CDR3 consists of 15 residues. Germline V CDR1 and CDR2: SGHTA, FQGNSA. CDR3 nucleotide sequence: TGTGCCAGCAGCTTAGCTACAGGGGGCCTCTATGGCTACACCTTC. Residues: CASSLATGGLYGYTF.

The V call is TRBV7-9, the J call TRBJ1-2, with 7 nucleotides matching TRBD1. CDR1 and CDR2 (germline): SEHNR, FQNEAQ (reference sequence). V gave up 5 bases and J gave up 2 bases; unmatched junction bases: 5. The CDR3 is 14 amino acids. The CDR3 here is CASSRETGNYGYTF. The CDR3 bases are TGTGCCAGCAGCCGCGAGACAGGGAACTATGGCTACACCTTC.

This chain links TRBV5-5 with TRBJ2-6; 8 positions match TRBD1. The CDR3 covers 15 residues. Germline V lookup: CDR1 SGHKS, CDR2 YYEKEE (reference sequence). The junction had 1 base not matched to a gene; V was cut back by 3 bases and J by 2 bases. The CDR3 DNA reads TGTGCCAGCAGCTCAGGGGGCGCTGGGGCCAACGTCCTGACTTTC. It yields the protein CASSSGGAGANVLTF.